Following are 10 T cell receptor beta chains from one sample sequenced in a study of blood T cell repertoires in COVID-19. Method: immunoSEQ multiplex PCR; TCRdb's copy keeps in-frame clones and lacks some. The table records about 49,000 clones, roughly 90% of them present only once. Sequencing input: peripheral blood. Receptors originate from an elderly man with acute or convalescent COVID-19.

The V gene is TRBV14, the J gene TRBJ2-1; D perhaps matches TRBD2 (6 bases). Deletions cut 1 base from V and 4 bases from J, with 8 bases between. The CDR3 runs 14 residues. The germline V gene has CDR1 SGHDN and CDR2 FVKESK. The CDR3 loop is CASSQGGLYNEQFF. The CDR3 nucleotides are TGTGCCAGCAGCCAAGGAGGACTATACAATGAGCAGTTCTTC.

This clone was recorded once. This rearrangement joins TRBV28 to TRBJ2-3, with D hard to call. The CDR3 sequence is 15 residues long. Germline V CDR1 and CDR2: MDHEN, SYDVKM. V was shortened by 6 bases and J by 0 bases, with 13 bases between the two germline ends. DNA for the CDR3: TGTGCCAGCAGGGGTCTGGGCGACAGCACAGATACGCAGTATTTT. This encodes CASRGLGDSTDTQYF.

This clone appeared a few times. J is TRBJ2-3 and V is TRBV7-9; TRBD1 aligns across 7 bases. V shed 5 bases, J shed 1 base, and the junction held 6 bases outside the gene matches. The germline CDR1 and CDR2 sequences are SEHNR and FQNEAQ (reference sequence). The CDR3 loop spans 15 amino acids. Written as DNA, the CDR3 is TGTGCCAGCAGCGCCCGGGACAGTCGCACAGATACGCAGTATTTT. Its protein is CASSARDSRTDTQYF. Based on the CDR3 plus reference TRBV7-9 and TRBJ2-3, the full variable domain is DTGVSQNPRHKITKRGQNVTFRCDPISEHNRLYWYRQTLGQGPEFLTYFQNEAQLEKSRLLSDRFSAERPKGSFSTLEIQRTEQGDSAMYLCASSARDSRTDTQYFGPGTRLTVL.

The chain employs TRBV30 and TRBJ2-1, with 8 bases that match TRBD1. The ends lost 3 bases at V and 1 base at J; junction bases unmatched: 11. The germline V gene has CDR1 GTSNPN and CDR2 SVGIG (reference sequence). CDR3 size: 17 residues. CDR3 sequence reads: CAWRSTRGLLSYNEQFF. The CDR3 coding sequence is TGTGCCTGGAGATCGACCAGGGGGCTTTTGTCCTACAATGAGCAGTTCTTC.

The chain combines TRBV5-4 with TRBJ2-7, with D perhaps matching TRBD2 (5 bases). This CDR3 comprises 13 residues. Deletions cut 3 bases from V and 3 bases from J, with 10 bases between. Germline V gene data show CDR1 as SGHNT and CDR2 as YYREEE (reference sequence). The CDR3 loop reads CASSSLENYEQYF. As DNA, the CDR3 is TGTGCCAGCAGCTCACTAGAAAACTACGAGCAGTACTTC. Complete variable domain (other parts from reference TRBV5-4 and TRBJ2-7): ETGVTQSPTHLIKTRGQQVTLRCSSQSGHNTVSWYQQALGQGPQFIFQYYREEENGRGNFPPRFSGLQFPNYSSELNVNALELDDSALYLCASSSLENYEQYFGPGTRLTVT.

CDR3 region: CASSLSMTTKFF. CDR3 in DNA: TGTGCCAGCAGCTTATCTATGACTACCAAGTTCTTC. The chain couples TRBV7-2 to TRBJ2-1; the D gene is possibly TRBD2 (5 bases). Per the germline V gene, CDR1 is SGHTA and CDR2 is FQGNSA. The CDR3 runs 12 residues. V lost 2 bases, J lost 14 bases, and 13 bases lay in between.

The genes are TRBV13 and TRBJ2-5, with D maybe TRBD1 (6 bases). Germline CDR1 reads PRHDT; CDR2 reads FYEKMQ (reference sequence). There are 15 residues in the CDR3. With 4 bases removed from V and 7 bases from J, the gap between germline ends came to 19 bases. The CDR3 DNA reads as TGTGCCAGCAGCTATTTCACAGGGAGCTTCGGGACCCAGTACTTC. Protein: CASSYFTGSFGTQYF.

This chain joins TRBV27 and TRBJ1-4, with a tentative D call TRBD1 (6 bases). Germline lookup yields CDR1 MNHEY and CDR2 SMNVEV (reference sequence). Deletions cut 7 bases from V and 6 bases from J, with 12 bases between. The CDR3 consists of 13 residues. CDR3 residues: CASMRGGDEKLFF. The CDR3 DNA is TGTGCCAGCATGAGAGGGGGAGATGAAAAACTGTTTTTT.

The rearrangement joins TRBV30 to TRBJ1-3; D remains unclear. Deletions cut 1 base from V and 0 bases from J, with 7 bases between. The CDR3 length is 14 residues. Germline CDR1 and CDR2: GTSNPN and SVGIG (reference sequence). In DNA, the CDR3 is TGTGCCTGGAGTGAGTTACTCTCTGGAAACACCATATATTTT. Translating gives CAWSELLSGNTIYF.

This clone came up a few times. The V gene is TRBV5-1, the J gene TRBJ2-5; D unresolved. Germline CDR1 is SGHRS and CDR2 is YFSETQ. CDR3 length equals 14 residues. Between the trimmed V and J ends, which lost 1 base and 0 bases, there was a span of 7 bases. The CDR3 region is CASSLHQYQETQYF. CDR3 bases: TGCGCCAGCAGCTTGCACCAGTACCAAGAGACCCAGTACTTC.